Listed below are T cell receptor beta chains from one sample, sequenced in a study of T cells in Graves' hyperthyroidism and ophthalmopathy. TCRdb reprocessed the multiplex PCR reads via MiXCR and lists one record per CDR3 protein. The sample lists some 600,000 distinct CDR3 sequences; approximately 15% were seen once. The sample taken for sequencing was blood. These receptor sequences come from a woman in her 30s with Graves' hyperthyroidism that later progressed to Graves' ophthalmopathy. CDR3s include the opening cysteine and the closing phenylalanine or tryptophan. The D gene is left open where the match is weak. Clone size appears in some rows only: once, few, many, or a class for an expanded clone.

>TRBV6-1|NA|many|TRBJ2-3
TGTGCCAGCAGTGAAGTCTCCGGGGCGGCGGGTTCAGATACGCAGTATTTT
CASSEVSGAAGSDTQYF
>TRBV30|TRBD1|many|TRBJ1-1
TGTGCCTGGTCCCGGACAGGCCGGGGTGAGCCTGAAGCTTTCTTT
CAWSRTGRGEPEAFF
>TRBV4-2|TRBD2|many|TRBJ2-5
TGTGCCAGCAGTCCGAAGACTAGCGGGGCCTTCGCGCCCCAGTACTTC
CASSPKTSGAFAPQYF
>TRBV25-1|NA|few|TRBJ2-3
TGTGCCAGCAGTCTGACCCGACAAGGGAGCCAGTATTTT
CASSLTRQGSQYF
>TRBV9|NA|NA|TRBJ1-3
TGTGCCAGCACCCTACACCCGAGCTCTGGAAACACCATATATTTT
CASTLHPSSGNTIYF
>TRBV4-1|TRBD1|NA|TRBJ2-7
TGCGCCAGCAGCCAACTAGAGATGGGACAGGGTTTCTACGAGCAGTACTTC
CASSQLEMGQGFYEQYF
>TRBV7-8|TRBD2|NA|TRBJ2-7
TGTGCCAGCAGATTGGGGGGGGGTCACGGGGAGCAGTACTTC
CASRLGGGHGEQYF
>TRBV6-1|TRBD1|many|TRBJ2-3
TGTGCCAGCAGGGGACAGGGGTACTATACACCGACAGATACGCAGTATTTT
CASRGQGYYTPTDTQYF
>TRBV4-2|TRBD2|NA|TRBJ2-1
TGTGCCAGCAGCCGAGGCGGGGGGGGGTACAATGAGCAGTTCTTC
CASSRGGGGYNEQFF
>TRBV18|NA|NA|TRBJ1-1
TGTGCCAGCTCACCACCTCTGGGGGGCGGAACTGAAGCTTTCTTT
CASSPPLGGGTEAFF
>TRBV7-9|TRBD2|few|TRBJ2-1
TGTACCAGCAGCCCATTCCGGACTAGCGGGAAGGATGAGCAGTTCTTC
CTSSPFRTSGKDEQFF
>TRBV7-2|TRBD2|many|TRBJ2-4
TGTGCCAGCAGCTTAGTGGCTAGCGGGAGCGACATTCAGTACTTC
CASSLVASGSDIQYF
>TRBV7-2|NA|few|TRBJ2-2
TGTGCCAGCAGCTTAGTAGGCGGTAACGGGGAGCTGTTTTTT
CASSLVGGNGELFF
>TRBV7-9|TRBD1|many|TRBJ1-1
TGTGCCAGCAGCTTAGCGTGGGACAGTTCGTCGGGGACTGAAGCTTTCTTT
CASSLAWDSSSGTEAFF